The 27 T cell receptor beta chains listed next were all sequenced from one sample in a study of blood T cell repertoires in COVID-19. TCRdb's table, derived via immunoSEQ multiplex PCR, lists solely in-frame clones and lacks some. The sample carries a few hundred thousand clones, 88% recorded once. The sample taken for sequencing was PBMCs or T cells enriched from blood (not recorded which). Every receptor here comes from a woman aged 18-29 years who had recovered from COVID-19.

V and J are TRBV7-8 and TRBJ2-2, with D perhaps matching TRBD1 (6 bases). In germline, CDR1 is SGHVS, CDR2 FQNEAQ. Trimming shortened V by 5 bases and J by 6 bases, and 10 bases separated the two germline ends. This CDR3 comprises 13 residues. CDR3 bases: TGTGCCAGCAGCGAGACAGGTCCCGGGGAGCTGTTTTTT. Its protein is CASSETGPGELFF.

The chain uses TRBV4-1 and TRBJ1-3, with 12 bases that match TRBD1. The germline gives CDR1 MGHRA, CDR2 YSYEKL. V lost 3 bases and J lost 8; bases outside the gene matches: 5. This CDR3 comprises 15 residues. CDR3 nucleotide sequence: TGCGCCAGCAGCCAGCCCCGGGACAGGGGGCACACCATATATTTT. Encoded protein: CASSQPRDRGHTIYF.

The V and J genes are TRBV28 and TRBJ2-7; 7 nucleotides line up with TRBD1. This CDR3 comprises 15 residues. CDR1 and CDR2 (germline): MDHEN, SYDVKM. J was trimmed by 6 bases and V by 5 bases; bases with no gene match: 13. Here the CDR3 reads CASSPLLGTEGEQYF. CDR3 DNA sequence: TGTGCCAGCAGTCCACTTTTAGGGACAGAGGGCGAGCAGTACTTC.

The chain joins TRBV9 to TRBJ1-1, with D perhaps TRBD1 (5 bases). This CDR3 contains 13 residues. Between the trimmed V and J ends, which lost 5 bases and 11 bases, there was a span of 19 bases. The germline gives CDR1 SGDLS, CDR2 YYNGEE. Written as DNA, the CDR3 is TGTGCCAGCAGGGGGGGAGCTTCTCCTTGGGCTTTCTTT. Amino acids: CASRGGASPWAFF. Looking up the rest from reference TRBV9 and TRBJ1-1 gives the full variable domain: DSGVTQTPKHLITATGQRVTLRCSPRSGDLSVYWYQQSLDQGLQFLIQYYNGEERAKGNILERFSAQQFPDLHSELNLSSLELGDSALYFCASRGGASPWAFFGQGTRLTVV.

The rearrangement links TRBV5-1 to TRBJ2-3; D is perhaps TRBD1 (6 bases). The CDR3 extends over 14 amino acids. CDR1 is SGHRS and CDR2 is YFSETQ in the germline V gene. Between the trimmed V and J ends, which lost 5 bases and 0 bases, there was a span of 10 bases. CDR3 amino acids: CASRPDSSTDTQYF. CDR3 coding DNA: TGCGCCAGCAGACCGGACAGTAGCACAGATACGCAGTATTTT.

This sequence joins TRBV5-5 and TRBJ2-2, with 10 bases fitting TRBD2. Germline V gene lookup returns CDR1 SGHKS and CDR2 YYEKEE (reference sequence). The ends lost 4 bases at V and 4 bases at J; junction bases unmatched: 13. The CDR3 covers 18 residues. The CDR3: CASSLHGTSAAGTGELFF. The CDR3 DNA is TGTGCCAGCAGCCTGCACGGGACTAGCGCCGCCGGCACCGGGGAGCTGTTTTTT.

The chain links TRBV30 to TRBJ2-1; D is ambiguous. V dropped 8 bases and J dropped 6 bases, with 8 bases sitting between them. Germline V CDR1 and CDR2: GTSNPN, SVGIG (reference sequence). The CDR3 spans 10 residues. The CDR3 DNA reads TGTGCCAGCCTATCCAATGAGCAGTTCTTC. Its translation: CASLSNEQFF.

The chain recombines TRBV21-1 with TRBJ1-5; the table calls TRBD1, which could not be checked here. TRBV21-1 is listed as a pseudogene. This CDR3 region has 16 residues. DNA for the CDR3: TGTGCCAGCAGCAAAGTTCGACATATGGGCAATCAGCCCCAGCATTTT. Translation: CASSKVRHMGNQPQHF.

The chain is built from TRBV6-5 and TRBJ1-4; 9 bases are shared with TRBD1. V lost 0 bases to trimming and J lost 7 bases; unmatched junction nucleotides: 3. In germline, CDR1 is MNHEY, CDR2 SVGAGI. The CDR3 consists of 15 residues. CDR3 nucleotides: TGTGCCAGCAGTTACTCGCGGGACAGGGCTGAAAAACTGTTTTTT. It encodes CASSYSRDRAEKLFF.

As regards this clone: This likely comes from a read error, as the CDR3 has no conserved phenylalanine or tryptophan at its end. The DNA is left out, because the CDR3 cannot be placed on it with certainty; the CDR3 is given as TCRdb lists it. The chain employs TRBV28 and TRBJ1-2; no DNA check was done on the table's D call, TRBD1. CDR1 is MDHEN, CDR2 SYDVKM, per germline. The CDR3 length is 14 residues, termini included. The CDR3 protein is CASSAPRTGGRAPL.

The CDR3 sequence is CASSLLVRGNTEAFF. CDR3 nucleotide sequence: TGTGCCAGCAGCCTTCTCGTCAGGGGGAACACTGAAGCTTTCTTT. The chain couples TRBV28 to TRBJ1-1; possibly TRBD1 for D (6 bases). V lost 6 bases to trimming and J lost 1 base, with 15 bases between them. CDR1 and CDR2 from the germline V gene are MDHEN and SYDVKM. This CDR3 has 15 residues.

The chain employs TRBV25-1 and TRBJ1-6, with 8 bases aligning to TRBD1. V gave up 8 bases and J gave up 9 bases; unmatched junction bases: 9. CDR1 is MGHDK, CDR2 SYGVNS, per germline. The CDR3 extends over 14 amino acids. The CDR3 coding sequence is TGTGCCAGCGCAGAACAGGGGGAGGCTTCACCCCTCCACTTT. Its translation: CASAEQGEASPLHF.

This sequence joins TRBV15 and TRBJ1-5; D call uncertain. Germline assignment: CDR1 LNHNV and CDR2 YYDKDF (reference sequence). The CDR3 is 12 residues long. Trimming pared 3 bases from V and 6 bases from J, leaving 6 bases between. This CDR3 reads CATSRPGQPQHF. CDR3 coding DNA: TGTGCCACCAGCAGGCCCGGTCAGCCCCAGCATTTT.

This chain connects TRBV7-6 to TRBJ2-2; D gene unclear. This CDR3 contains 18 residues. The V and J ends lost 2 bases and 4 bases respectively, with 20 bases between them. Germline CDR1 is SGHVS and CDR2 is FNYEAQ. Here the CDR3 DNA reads TGTGCCAGCAGCTTATTTACTGGCGGCCCGACGGGCACCGGGGAGCTGTTTTTT. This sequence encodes CASSLFTGGPTGTGELFF.

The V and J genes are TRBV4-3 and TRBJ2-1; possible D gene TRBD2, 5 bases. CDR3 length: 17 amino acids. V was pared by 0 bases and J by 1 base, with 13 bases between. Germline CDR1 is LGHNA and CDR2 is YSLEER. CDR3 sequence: CASSQDPLGSSYNEQFF. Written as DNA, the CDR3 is TGCGCCAGCAGCCAAGACCCCCTTGGGAGTTCCTACAATGAGCAGTTCTTC.

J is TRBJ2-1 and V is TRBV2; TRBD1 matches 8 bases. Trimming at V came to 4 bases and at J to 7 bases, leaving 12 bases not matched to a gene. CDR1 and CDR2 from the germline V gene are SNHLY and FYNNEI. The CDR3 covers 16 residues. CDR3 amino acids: CASSVPGQGWLNEQFF. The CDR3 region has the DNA TGTGCCAGCAGTGTCCCCGGACAGGGATGGCTTAATGAGCAGTTCTTC.

CDR3 region: CASSLDWDRISYEQYF. Written as DNA, the CDR3 is TGTGCCAGCAGCCTGGACTGGGACAGAATCTCCTACGAGCAGTACTTC. The V gene is TRBV5-8, the J gene TRBJ2-7; 7 bases agree with TRBD1. This CDR3 region has 16 residues. Trimming cost V 4 bases and J 0 bases; bases outside gene matches: 10. CDR1 is SGHTS, CDR2 YDEGEE, per germline.

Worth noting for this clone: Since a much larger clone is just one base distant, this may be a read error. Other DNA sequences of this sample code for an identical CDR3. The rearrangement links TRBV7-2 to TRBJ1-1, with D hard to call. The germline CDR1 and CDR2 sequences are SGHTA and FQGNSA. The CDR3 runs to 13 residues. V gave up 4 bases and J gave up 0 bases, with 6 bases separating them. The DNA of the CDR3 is TGTGCCAGCAGCTCTCAGATGAACACTGAAGCTTTCTTT. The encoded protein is CASSSQMNTEAFF.

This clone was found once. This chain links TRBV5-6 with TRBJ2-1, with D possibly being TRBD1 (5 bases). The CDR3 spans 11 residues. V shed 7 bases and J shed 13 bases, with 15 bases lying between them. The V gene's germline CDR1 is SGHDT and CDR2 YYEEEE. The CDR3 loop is CASGRQSSQFF. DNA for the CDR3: TGTGCCAGCGGTCGACAGTCCTCCCAGTTCTTC.

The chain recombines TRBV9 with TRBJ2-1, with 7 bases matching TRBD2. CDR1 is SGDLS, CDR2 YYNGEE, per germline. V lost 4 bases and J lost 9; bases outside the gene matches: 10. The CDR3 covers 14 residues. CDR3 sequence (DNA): TGTGCCAGCAGCTCACGGGCGGCTAGCGGTGAGCAGTTCTTC. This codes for CASSSRAASGEQFF.

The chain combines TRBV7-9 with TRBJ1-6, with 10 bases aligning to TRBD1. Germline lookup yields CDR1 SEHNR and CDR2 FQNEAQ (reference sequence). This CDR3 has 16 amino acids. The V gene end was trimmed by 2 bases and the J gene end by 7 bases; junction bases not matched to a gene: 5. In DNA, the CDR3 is TGTGCCAGCAGCTTAATTGGACAGGGGGTAAATTCACCCCTCCACTTT. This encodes CASSLIGQGVNSPLHF.

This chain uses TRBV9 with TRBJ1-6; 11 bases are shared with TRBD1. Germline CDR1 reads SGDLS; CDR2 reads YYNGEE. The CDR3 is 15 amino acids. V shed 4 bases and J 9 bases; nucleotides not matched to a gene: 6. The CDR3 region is CASSTRTGGGSPLHF. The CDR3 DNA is TGTGCCAGCAGCACGCGGACAGGGGGCGGTTCACCCCTCCACTTT. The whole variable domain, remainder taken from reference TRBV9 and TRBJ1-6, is DSGVTQTPKHLITATGQRVTLRCSPRSGDLSVYWYQQSLDQGLQFLIQYYNGEERAKGNILERFSAQQFPDLHSELNLSSLELGDSALYFCASSTRTGGGSPLHFGNGTRLTVT.

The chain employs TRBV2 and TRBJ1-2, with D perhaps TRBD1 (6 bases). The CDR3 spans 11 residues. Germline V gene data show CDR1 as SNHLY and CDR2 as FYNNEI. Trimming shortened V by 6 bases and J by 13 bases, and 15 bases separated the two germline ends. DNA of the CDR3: TGTGCCAGCAGGAATACAGGGTTCGTCACCTTC. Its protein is CASRNTGFVTF.

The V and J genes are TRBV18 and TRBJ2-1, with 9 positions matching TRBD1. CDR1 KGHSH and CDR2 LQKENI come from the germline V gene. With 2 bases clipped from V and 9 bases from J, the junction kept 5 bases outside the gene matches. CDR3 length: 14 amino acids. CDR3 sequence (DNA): TGTGCCAGCTCACCATCCGGGACAGGGCTTGAGCAGTTCTTC. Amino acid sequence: CASSPSGTGLEQFF. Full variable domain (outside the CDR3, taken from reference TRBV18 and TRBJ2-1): NAGVMQNPRHLVRRRGQEARLRCSPMKGHSHVYWYRQLPEEGLKFMVYLQKENIIDESGMPKERFSAEFPKEGPSILRIQQVVRGDSAAYFCASSPSGTGLEQFFGPGTRLTVL.

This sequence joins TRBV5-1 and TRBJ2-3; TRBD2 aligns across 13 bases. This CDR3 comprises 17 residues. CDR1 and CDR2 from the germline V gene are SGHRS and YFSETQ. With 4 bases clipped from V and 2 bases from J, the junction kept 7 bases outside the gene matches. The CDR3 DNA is TGCGCCAGCAGCAAAGGACTAGCGGGGGATTACACAGATACGCAGTATTTT. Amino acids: CASSKGLAGDYTDTQYF. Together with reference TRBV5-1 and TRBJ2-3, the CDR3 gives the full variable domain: KAGVTQTPRYLIKTRGQQVTLSCSPISGHRSVSWYQQTPGQGLQFLFEYFSETQRNKGNFPGRFSGRQFSNSRSEMNVSTLELGDSALYLCASSKGLAGDYTDTQYFGPGTRLTVL.

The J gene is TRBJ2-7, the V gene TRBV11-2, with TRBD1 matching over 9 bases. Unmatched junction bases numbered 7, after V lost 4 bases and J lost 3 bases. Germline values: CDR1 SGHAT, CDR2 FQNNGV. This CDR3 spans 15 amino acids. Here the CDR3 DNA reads TGTGCCAGCAGCTCTTACCGGGGACAGGGCTACGAGCAGTACTTC. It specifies CASSSYRGQGYEQYF.

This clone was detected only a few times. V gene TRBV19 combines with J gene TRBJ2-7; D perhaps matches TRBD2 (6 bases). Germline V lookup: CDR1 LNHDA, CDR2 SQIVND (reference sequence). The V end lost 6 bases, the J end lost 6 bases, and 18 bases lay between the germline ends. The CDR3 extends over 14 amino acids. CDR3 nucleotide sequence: TGTGCCAGTAGCCCCGGTAGACTAGGGGTCGAGCAGTACTTC. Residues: CASSPGRLGVEQYF.